This is a list of T cell receptor beta chains from one sample in a study of control samples from healthy donors and cancer patients. Produced via immunoSEQ multiplex PCR; TCRdb's table is partial and in-frame only. This table has about 160,000 clones, roughly 94% appearing once. The sample consisted of PBMCs. These receptors originate from a man aged 60 to 75 with colorectal cancer. Each CDR3 is given with its conserved first and last residue. D genes are given only for firm matches. The size entry is marked missing in some rows and otherwise reads once, few, many or a size class.

V gene	J gene	D gene	CDR3 length	clone size	CDR3 protein	CDR3 DNA
TRBV5-6	TRBJ2-7	-	13	-	CASSLAGFYEQYF	TGTGCCAGCAGCTTGGCCGGGTTCTACGAGCAGTACTTC
TRBV2	TRBJ2-1	-	13	-	CASNPTEYNEQFF	TGTGCCAGCAACCCGACGGAATACAATGAGCAGTTCTTC
TRBV6-6	TRBJ2-7	TRBD1	15	-	CASSDPQGTGLEQYF	TGTGCCAGCAGTGACCCTCAGGGGACAGGGCTCGAGCAGTACTTC
TRBV2	TRBJ1-2	-	15	-	CASSEDVGAEGGYTF	TGTGCCAGCAGTGAAGATGTGGGCGCGGAAGGAGGCTACACCTTC
TRBV30	TRBJ1-4	-	16	-	CAWSVSQLATNEKLFF	TGTGCCTGGAGTGTAAGCCAGCTTGCAACTAATGAAAAACTGTTTTTT
TRBV18	TRBJ2-5	TRBD1	14	-	CASSPRDSQETQYF	TGTGCCAGCTCACCTCGGGACAGCCAAGAGACCCAGTACTTC
TRBV3-1/TRBV3-2	TRBJ1-2	-	12	-	CASTLQGNGYTF	TGTGCCAGCACCCTACAGGGTAATGGCTACACCTTC
TRBV30	TRBJ1-1	-	13	-	CAWSPQVNTEAFF	TGTGCCTGGAGTCCTCAGGTAAACACTGAAGCTTTCTTT
TRBV5-5	TRBJ2-5	TRBD2	20	-	CASSLSPPLAGGPKRETQYF	TGTGCCAGCAGCTTGTCACCCCCTCTAGCGGGGGGGCCAAAGAGGGAGACCCAGTACTTC
TRBV6-6	TRBJ1-5	-	15	-	CASSQGRGGNQPQHF	TGTGCCAGCAGTCAGGGCAGGGGCGGCAATCAGCCCCAGCATTTT
TRBV30	TRBJ1-1	TRBD1	14	once	CAWRYPDRETEAFF	TGTGCCTGGAGATACCCGGACAGGGAAACTGAAGCTTTCTTT
TRBV6-5	TRBJ1-1	-	13	once	CASTRGEGTEAFF	TGTGCCAGCACCCGGGGGGAGGGGACTGAAGCTTTCTTT
TRBV11-2	TRBJ2-5	-	12	-	CARQEPQETQYF	TGTGCCAGACAGGAGCCGCAAGAGACCCAGTACTTC
TRBV19	TRBJ2-4	-	18	-	CASSIGPLRSRTKNIQYF	TGTGCCAGTAGTATTGGTCCTCTCCGATCGAGGACCAAAAACATTCAGTACTTC
TRBV28	TRBJ1-6	-	14	-	CASSFKAIVSPLHF	TGTGCCAGCAGTTTTAAGGCTATTGTGTCACCCCTCCACTTT
TRBV19	TRBJ1-5	TRBD1	17	-	CASSAIPGAGGGQPQHF	TGTGCCAGTAGCGCAATCCCTGGGGCAGGGGGAGGACAGCCCCAGCATTTT
TRBV7-2	TRBJ2-5	-	17	-	CASSEGGFYPQQETQYF	TGTGCCAGCAGCGAGGGGGGGTTCTACCCCCAACAAGAGACCCAGTACTTC
TRBV5-4	TRBJ2-7	TRBD1	14	-	CASSLGQATYEQYF	TGTGCCAGCAGCCTGGGACAGGCAACCTACGAGCAGTACTTC
TRBV6-5	TRBJ1-4	-	11	-	CASSPGPKLFF	TGTGCCAGCAGTCCGGGGCCAAAACTGTTTTTT
TRBV9	TRBJ1-2	-	13	few	CASSVEGTYGYTF	TGTGCCAGCAGCGTAGAGGGGACCTATGGCTACACCTTC
TRBV19	TRBJ2-7	-	13	-	CASGILGSYEQYF	TGTGCCAGTGGAATTCTGGGATCCTACGAGCAGTACTTC
TRBV12-3/TRBV12-4	TRBJ2-7	-	12	-	CASSPGSYEQYF	TGTGCCAGCAGTCCGGGGTCCTACGAGCAGTACTTC
TRBV4-3	TRBJ2-3	TRBD1	16	-	CASSWLRGTGADTQYF	TGCGCCAGCAGCTGGCTTAGGGGGACAGGGGCGGATACGCAGTATTTT
TRBV28	TRBJ1-2	TRBD1	14	-	CASSFLDRGYGYTF	TGTGCCAGCAGTTTCCTGGACAGGGGCTATGGCTACACCTTC
TRBV6-5	TRBJ2-2	-	14	-	CASSYDRNTGELFF	TGTGCCAGCAGTTACGACAGGAACACCGGGGAGCTGTTTTTT
TRBV24-1	TRBJ1-1	TRBD1	13	-	CATRQGDNTEAFF	TGTGCCACCAGACAGGGGGATAACACTGAAGCTTTCTTT
TRBV2	TRBJ1-3	TRBD1	13	-	CASRYRGGNTIYF	TGTGCCAGCAGATACAGGGGTGGAAACACCATATATTTT
TRBV4-1	TRBJ2-3	-	16	-	CASSQVGEGRTDTQYF	TGCGCCAGCAGCCAAGTGGGGGAAGGAAGGACAGATACGCAGTATTTT
TRBV27	TRBJ2-7	-	14	-	CASSWTDNSYEQYF	TGTGCCAGCAGTTGGACAGACAACTCCTACGAGCAGTACTTC
TRBV28	TRBJ1-5	TRBD1	13	-	CAGGTGVNQPQHF	TGTGCCGGGGGGACAGGGGTCAATCAGCCCCAGCATTTT
TRBV7-6	TRBJ2-2	-	14	-	CASSSRPGRGELFF	TGTGCCAGCAGCTCACGTCCGGGGCGCGGGGAGCTGTTTTTT
TRBV9	TRBJ1-4	TRBD1	15	-	CASSASGTVNEKLFF	TGTGCCAGCAGCGCGTCCGGGACAGTTAATGAAAAACTGTTTTTT
TRBV6-5	TRBJ1-6	-	14	-	CASSYTGFGSPLHF	TGTGCCAGCAGTTACACGGGGTTCGGGTCACCCCTCCACTTT
TRBV11-2	TRBJ1-3	TRBD1	15	-	CASSLQGGPGNTIYF	TGTGCCAGCAGCCTACAGGGGGGTCCTGGAAACACCATATATTTT
TRBV5-8	TRBJ1-2	TRBD1	12	-	CASSSQGVGYTF	TGTGCCAGCAGCTCGCAGGGGGTTGGCTACACCTTC
TRBV5-1	TRBJ1-2	-	14	-	CASSLVQGMDGYTF	TGCGCCAGCAGCTTGGTCCAGGGGATGGATGGCTACACCTTC
TRBV4-1	TRBJ2-3	-	16	-	CASRLSQGSSTDTQYF	TGCGCCAGCAGGCTGAGCCAGGGGTCCAGCACAGATACGCAGTATTTT
TRBV7-2	TRBJ2-7	-	15	-	CASSLVPGGEYEQYF	TGTGCCAGCAGCTTAGTGCCGGGGGGCGAATACGAGCAGTACTTC
TRBV5-6	TRBJ1-5	-	14	-	CASSLRPALQPQHF	TGTGCCAGCAGCTTGAGACCCGCCCTGCAGCCCCAGCATTTT
TRBV6-5	TRBJ2-1	TRBD1	13	-	CAIRDRGPNEQFF	TGTGCCATCCGGGACAGGGGGCCCAATGAGCAGTTCTTC
TRBV18	TRBJ1-5	TRBD1	15	-	CASSSRQGPGQPQHF	TGTGCCAGCTCATCCCGACAGGGGCCTGGACAGCCCCAGCATTTT
TRBV2	TRBJ1-2	-	13	-	CASSRGGFYGYTF	TGTGCCAGCAGTCGGGGGGGTTTTTATGGCTACACCTTC
TRBV5-1	TRBJ2-1	TRBD2	16	-	CASSLQTSGSYNEQFF	TGCGCCAGCAGCTTGCAAACTAGCGGGAGCTACAATGAGCAGTTCTTC
TRBV11-1	TRBJ2-3	-	14	-	CASSPSANTDTQYF	TGTGCCAGCAGCCCATCCGCAAATACAGATACGCAGTATTTT
TRBV6-4	TRBJ2-5	-	16	-	CASSPPCGELGETQYF	TGTGCCAGCAGCCCCCCCTGTGGGGAATTGGGGGAGACCCAGTACTTC
TRBV30	TRBJ1-2	-	10	-	CAWWTGGYTF	TGTGCCTGGTGGACCGGAGGCTACACCTTC
TRBV7-2	TRBJ1-2	-	14	-	CASRPPGGNYGYTF	TGTGCCAGCAGACCCCCGGGGGGCAACTATGGCTACACCTTC
TRBV3-1/TRBV3-2	TRBJ1-5	TRBD1	14	once	CASSDRGSNQPQHF	TGTGCCAGCAGCGACAGGGGATCTAATCAGCCCCAGCATTTT
TRBV5-1	TRBJ1-1	-	15	-	CASSPNYEINTEAFF	TGCGCCAGCAGCCCGAACTACGAGATTAACACTGAAGCTTTCTTT
TRBV9	TRBJ1-2	-	14	-	CASSPSGTSYGYTF	TGTGCCAGCAGCCCCTCCGGGACATCTTATGGCTACACCTTC
TRBV18	TRBJ2-5	-	13	-	CASSPAGRETQYF	TGTGCCAGCTCACCAGCCGGTCGGGAGACCCAGTACTTC
TRBV5-1	TRBJ2-5	-	15	-	CASSLSGRQQETQYF	TGCGCCAGCAGCTTGAGTGGTAGGCAGCAAGAGACCCAGTACTTC
TRBV4-2	TRBJ1-6	-	17	-	CASSQEAGSSYNSPLHF	TGTGCCAGCAGCCAAGAGGCGGGAAGCTCCTATAATTCACCCCTCCACTTT
TRBV4-2	TRBJ1-5	TRBD1	15	-	CASSMTGTGGQPQHF	TGTGCCAGCAGCATGACCGGGACAGGGGGCCAGCCCCAGCATTTT
TRBV6-2/TRBV6-3	TRBJ2-5	TRBD2	14	-	CASSPGTRKETQYF	TGTGCCAGCAGCCCCGGGACTAGAAAAGAGACCCAGTACTTC